This is a list of T cell receptor beta chains from one sample in a study of T cells in Graves' hyperthyroidism and ophthalmopathy. TCRdb fed the multiplex PCR reads into MiXCR, producing one record per CDR3 protein. The sample has around 700,000 distinct CDR3 sequences, around 19% seen once. The sequenced material came from blood. The origin of the receptors is a woman aged 50 to 60 with Graves' hyperthyroidism that later progressed to Graves' ophthalmopathy. Each CDR3 is given with its conserved first and last residue. D genes are given only for firm matches. Some rows have no size entry. The others give once, few or many, or a class for an expanded clone.

d_gene,v_gene,abundance,j_gene,CDR3aa,CDR3nt
TRBD1,TRBV6-1,-,TRBJ1-2,CASTPSTGTGGNYGYTF,TGTGCCAGCACCCCCTCGACCGGGACAGGGGGCAATTATGGCTACACCTTC
-,TRBV6-1,once,TRBJ2-1,CASSEALNPPLHNEQFF,TGTGCCAGCAGTGAAGCGCTAAACCCCCCGCTTCACAATGAGCAGTTCTTC
-,TRBV12-3/TRBV12-4,many,TRBJ1-1,CASSPPGETEAFF,TGTGCCAGCAGTCCCCCAGGAGAAACTGAAGCTTTCTTT
TRBD2,TRBV12-5,few,TRBJ2-3,CASGLVRGVWTDTQYF,TGTGCTAGTGGTTTGGTACGGGGGGTGTGGACAGATACGCAGTATTTT
TRBD1,TRBV11-2,-,TRBJ2-5,CASSLGGQGEKTQYF,TGTGCCAGCAGCCTTGGGGGACAGGGTGAAAAGACCCAGTACTTC
-,TRBV12-5,-,TRBJ2-3,CASGLEKSTDTQYF,TGTGCTAGTGGTTTGGAGAAAAGCACAGATACGCAGTATTTT
-,TRBV20-1,many,TRBJ2-1,CSAREQGAINEQFF,TGCAGTGCCCGGGAACAAGGGGCAATCAATGAGCAGTTCTTC
-,TRBV20-1,-,TRBJ2-2,CSAYPQQNANTGELFF,TGCAGTGCTTACCCACAACAGAACGCGAACACCGGGGAGCTGTTTTTT
-,TRBV6-1,-,TRBJ2-5,CASSEAQRAQTQYF,TGTGCCAGCAGTGAAGCGCAAAGGGCCCAGACCCAGTACTTC
-,TRBV2,many,TRBJ2-3,CATDTTVRTDTQYF,TGTGCCACAGACACGACAGTTCGAACAGATACGCAGTATTTT
-,TRBV12-3/TRBV12-4,few,TRBJ2-7,CASSSPGHPFEQYF,TGTGCCAGCAGTTCCCCGGGCCATCCCTTCGAGCAGTACTTC
-,TRBV9,few,TRBJ2-5,CASSFPGGAETQYF,TGTGCCAGCAGCTTCCCCGGAGGGGCAGAGACCCAGTACTTC
TRBD1,TRBV12-3/TRBV12-4,few,TRBJ1-2,CASTFPGTGKANYGYTF,TGTGCCAGCACCTTCCCTGGGACAGGGAAAGCTAACTATGGCTACACCTTC
-,TRBV19,-,TRBJ2-3,CASSWGAYSSTDTQYF,TGTGCCAGTAGCTGGGGGGCTTATTCTAGCACAGATACGCAGTATTTT
-,TRBV6-1,many,TRBJ1-1,CASSTPGARGAEAFF,TGTGCCAGCAGTACCCCGGGGGCGCGGGGCGCTGAAGCTTTCTTT
-,TRBV6-5,-,TRBJ1-2,CASSYQTDRHGYTF,TGTGCCAGCAGTTACCAGACAGATCGGCATGGCTACACCTTC
-,TRBV3-1,many,TRBJ1-4,CASSQDMAEKLFF,TGTGCCAGCAGCCAAGATATGGCGGAAAAACTGTTTTTT
TRBD1,TRBV5-1,-,TRBJ1-5,CASSPGGAGQPQHF,TGCGCCAGCAGCCCAGGGGGCGCAGGACAGCCCCAGCATTTT
TRBD2,TRBV7-2,many,TRBJ2-3,CASSLGGGGSTDTQYF,TGTGCCAGCAGCTTAGGCGGCGGGGGAAGCACAGATACGCAGTATTTT
TRBD2,TRBV7-8,many,TRBJ2-1,CASSFGSPSGSVGGVDEQFF,TGTGCCAGCAGCTTTGGGTCTCCTTCGGGGAGTGTCGGGGGGGTTGATGAGCAGTTCTTC
-,TRBV28,many,TRBJ2-7,CASSLRLGYYEQYF,TGTGCCAGCAGTTTACGACTAGGATACTACGAGCAGTACTTC
-,TRBV18,few,TRBJ2-3,CASSPGHASTDTQYF,TGTGCCAGCTCACCAGGACACGCTAGCACAGATACGCAGTATTTT
-,TRBV10-3,-,TRBJ2-2,CAISARAEDGELFF,TGTGCCATCAGTGCCCGGGCAGAGGACGGGGAGCTGTTTTTT
TRBD1,TRBV12-3/TRBV12-4,-,TRBJ2-3,CASSPGTGGSDTQYF,TGTGCCAGCAGCCCAGGGACAGGGGGCTCAGATACGCAGTATTTT
TRBD2,TRBV10-3,many,TRBJ2-3,CAISDRLAGSTDTQYF,TGTGCCATCAGTGACAGACTAGCGGGGAGCACAGATACGCAGTATTTT
TRBD2,TRBV4-1,few,TRBJ2-3,CASSLERGFNTDTQYF,TGCGCCAGCAGCCTCGAGCGGGGGTTCAACACAGATACGCAGTATTTT
-,TRBV2,many,TRBJ1-6,CATLSDYNSPLHF,TGTGCCACCCTAAGTGACTATAATTCACCCCTCCACTTT
-,TRBV12-3/TRBV12-4,few,TRBJ2-3,CASSLGQGWILTDTQYF,TGTGCCAGCAGTTTAGGGCAGGGGTGGATACTAACAGATACGCAGTATTTT
-,TRBV6-1,many,TRBJ1-4,CASRQPGLENEKLFF,TGTGCCAGCAGACAACCGGGACTAGAGAATGAAAAACTGTTTTTT
TRBD1,TRBV5-1,-,TRBJ1-1,CASSLPGTGGSEAFF,TGCGCCAGCAGCTTGCCCGGGACAGGGGGCTCTGAAGCTTTCTTT
TRBD2,TRBV5-1,many,TRBJ2-3,CASSSLGTTTDTQYF,TGCGCCAGCAGCTCCCTCGGGACTACCACAGATACGCAGTATTTT
-,TRBV12-3/TRBV12-4,many,TRBJ2-7,CASSFQVPSYEQYF,TGTGCCAGCAGTTTTCAGGTCCCCTCCTACGAGCAGTACTTC
TRBD1,TRBV20-1,-,TRBJ1-4,CSARGGTGLFEKLFF,TGCAGTGCTAGGGGCGGGACAGGGCTATTCGAAAAACTGTTTTTT
-,TRBV6-1,few,TRBJ1-2,CASSRQSGSYGYTF,TGTGCCAGCAGTCGACAATCAGGGAGTTATGGCTACACCTTC
-,TRBV7-2,few,TRBJ1-1,CASSLFPAVGERLTGAFF,TGTGCCAGCAGCTTATTCCCAGCGGTGGGCGAACGGCTCACTGGAGCTTTCTTT
TRBD1,TRBV29-1,few,TRBJ1-2,CSAYRGPNYGYTF,TGCAGCGCGTACAGGGGCCCTAACTATGGCTACACCTTC
TRBD1,TRBV3-1,few,TRBJ1-2,CASSQTGTGDGYTF,TGTGCCAGCAGCCAAACCGGGACAGGGGATGGCTACACCTTC
TRBD2,TRBV3-1,many,TRBJ2-1,CASSHSVLAGVNNEQFF,TGTGCCAGCAGCCATTCTGTGCTAGCGGGGGTGAACAATGAGCAGTTCTTC
-,TRBV5-1,few,TRBJ1-1,CASSLTTKNTEAFF,TGCGCCAGCAGTCTCACGACCAAAAACACTGAAGCTTTCTTT
-,TRBV5-4,few,TRBJ1-2,CASSSIQGVDGYTF,TGTGCCAGCAGCTCGATACAGGGCGTGGATGGCTACACCTTC
-,TRBV7-3,few,TRBJ2-1,CASSQNGGRGNEQFF,TGTGCCAGCAGCCAAAACGGGGGGCGGGGAAATGAGCAGTTCTTC
TRBD1,TRBV20-1,-,TRBJ1-6,CSAREFRGDGNSPLHF,TGCAGTGCTAGAGAATTCAGGGGGGACGGCAATTCACCCCTCCACTTT
-,TRBV11-3,-,TRBJ2-2,CASTLGGNTGELFF,TGTGCCAGCACCCTGGGGGGGAACACCGGGGAGCTGTTTTTT
-,TRBV4-1,-,TRBJ2-1,CASSQAPDPNEQFF,TGCGCCAGCAGCCAAGCCCCCGACCCTAATGAGCAGTTCTTC
TRBD2,TRBV12-3/TRBV12-4,once,TRBJ2-1,CASSLAFGRTEQFF,TGTGCCAGCAGTTTAGCGTTCGGGAGGACCGAGCAGTTCTTC
-,TRBV9,-,TRBJ1-2,CASSVAADYGYTF,TGTGCCAGCAGCGTAGCGGCGGATTATGGCTACACCTTC
-,TRBV5-1,few,TRBJ1-1,CASSFSPRTNTEAFF,TGCGCCAGCAGCTTCTCCCCACGCACGAACACTGAAGCTTTCTTT
TRBD2,TRBV20-1,-,TRBJ2-2,CSAPRTSGGTGELFF,TGCAGTGCCCCCCGGACTAGCGGGGGGACCGGGGAGCTGTTTTTT
-,TRBV5-1,once,TRBJ1-6,CASTETVGPSPLHF,TGCGCCAGCACCGAAACGGTCGGCCCTTCACCCCTCCACTTT
-,TRBV27,few,TRBJ2-7,CASSLSVDTSEQYF,TGTGCCAGCAGTTTATCGGTGGACACTTCCGAGCAGTACTTC
TRBD2,TRBV9,few,TRBJ2-7,CASSPRGGATYEQYF,TGTGCCAGCAGCCCTCGGGGGGGAGCTACCTACGAGCAGTACTTC
-,TRBV7-2,few,TRBJ1-2,CASSLVGGRYGYTF,TGTGCCAGCAGCTTAGTGGGGGGGCGGTATGGCTACACCTTC
-,TRBV30,many,TRBJ2-7,CAWSLTGIYEQYF,TGTGCCTGGAGTCTAACAGGGATTTACGAGCAGTACTTC